Following are 8 T cell receptor beta chains from one sample sequenced in a study of T cell changes during pregnancy in multiple sclerosis. Clones were read by immunoSEQ multiplex PCR, and TCRdb kept only the in-frame ones, dropping some. The sample includes 100,000 or so clones, approximately 89% of them seen just once. The sequencing here drew on peripheral blood, taken after pregnancy. Receptors were obtained from a female donor with multiple sclerosis, enrolled in a pregnancy study.

V is TRBV2 and J is TRBJ1-6, with a tentative D call TRBD1 (6 bases). The CDR3 spans 17 residues. V was pared by 3 bases and J by 7 bases, with 19 bases between. Germline assignment: CDR1 SNHLY and CDR2 FYNNEI. This CDR3 is CASSDGGGGRENSPLHF. The CDR3 nucleotides are TGTGCCAGCAGTGATGGAGGGGGGGGGCGCGAAAATTCACCCCTCCACTTT.

This rearrangement joins TRBV7-6 to TRBJ2-7; TRBD1 aligns across 8 bases. The length of the CDR3 is 15 residues. Germline V gene sequence: CDR1 SGHVS, CDR2 FNYEAQ. With 1 base clipped from V and 1 base from J, the junction kept 3 bases outside the gene matches. The DNA of the CDR3 is TGTGCCAGCAGCTTAGAGGGACAGGCGTCCTACGAGCAGTACTTC. Its translation is CASSLEGQASYEQYF.

This clone was counted once. The chain uses TRBV13 and TRBJ2-2; 7 nucleotides line up with TRBD2. The CDR3 runs to 16 residues. The J segment lost 6 bases and the V segment lost 5 bases, leaving 12 bases of the junction unmatched. Looked up from germline, CDR1 is PRHDT and CDR2 is FYEKMQ (reference sequence). For the CDR3, the DNA is TGTGCCAGCAGCGAGGCCGGGGGGTCCTCGGCCGGGGAGCTGTTTTTT. Its translation is CASSEAGGSSAGELFF.

This chain joins TRBV6-5 and TRBJ1-1; the match to TRBD1 covers 7 bases. The CDR3 length is 15 residues. Per the germline V gene, CDR1 is MNHEY and CDR2 is SVGAGI. Losses at the gene ends were 6 bases for V and 0 bases for J; bases not matched to a gene: 7. The CDR3 reads CASRLQGTVNTEAFF. CDR3 DNA sequence: TGTGCCAGCAGGTTACAGGGGACCGTGAACACTGAAGCTTTCTTT.

The chain uses TRBV2 and TRBJ2-3; TRBD1 aligns across 7 bases. The germline CDR1 and CDR2 sequences are SNHLY and FYNNEI. CDR3 length equals 14 residues. Losses at the gene ends were 5 bases for V and 2 bases for J; bases not matched to a gene: 4. DNA for the CDR3: TGTGCCAGCAGTCCCGACAGGGCCACAGATACGCAGTATTTT. As protein: CASSPDRATDTQYF.

The J gene is TRBJ2-3, the V gene TRBV2, with D tentatively TRBD1 (5 bases). CDR1 and CDR2 from the germline V gene are SNHLY and FYNNEI. This CDR3 comprises 13 residues. V was shortened by 9 bases and J by 0 bases, with 10 bases between the two germline ends. The CDR3 nucleotides read TGTGCCAGAACAGGATCGAGCACAGATACGCAGTATTTT. It specifies CARTGSSTDTQYF.

CDR3 nucleotide sequence: TGTGCCTGGAGTGTACTGGAGACGTCTTTCTTT. It codes for CAWSVLETSFF. The V gene is TRBV30, the J gene TRBJ1-1; D remains unclear. V gave up 0 bases and J gave up 12 bases, with 11 bases separating them. The CDR3 consists of 11 residues. Per germline, CDR1 GTSNPN and CDR2 SVGIG (reference sequence).

The V and J genes are TRBV5-1 and TRBJ2-5; 7 bases fit TRBD1. In germline, CDR1 is SGHRS, CDR2 YFSETQ. The CDR3 is 14 amino acids. The V segment lost 3 bases and the J segment 2 bases; nucleotides outside the gene matches: 4. In DNA form, the CDR3 reads TGCGCCAGCAGCTCCGGGACAGCTCAAGAGACCCAGTACTTC. Translating it yields CASSSGTAQETQYF.